This T cell receptor beta chain was documented in a study of T cell changes during pregnancy in multiple sclerosis. V was pared by 8 bases and J by 4 bases, with 14 bases of the junction left unmatched. Germline-derived CDR1 and CDR2 are LNHDA and SQIVND (reference sequence). CDR3 length: 16 residues. Assay: immunoSEQ multiplex PCR; the TCRdb copy retains only in-frame clones and omits some. The table has about 83,000 clones, 90% to 95% seen once. Sequencing was performed on peripheral blood, taken in the second trimester of pregnancy. J is TRBJ2-1 and V is TRBV19; TRBD1 matches at 7 bases. The sequence was obtained from a female donor with multiple sclerosis, enrolled in a pregnancy study. DNA of the CDR3: TGTGCCAGTCACAGGGGAGCGATAGACCGATACAATGAGCAGTTCTTC. Translating gives CASHRGAIDRYNEQFF.